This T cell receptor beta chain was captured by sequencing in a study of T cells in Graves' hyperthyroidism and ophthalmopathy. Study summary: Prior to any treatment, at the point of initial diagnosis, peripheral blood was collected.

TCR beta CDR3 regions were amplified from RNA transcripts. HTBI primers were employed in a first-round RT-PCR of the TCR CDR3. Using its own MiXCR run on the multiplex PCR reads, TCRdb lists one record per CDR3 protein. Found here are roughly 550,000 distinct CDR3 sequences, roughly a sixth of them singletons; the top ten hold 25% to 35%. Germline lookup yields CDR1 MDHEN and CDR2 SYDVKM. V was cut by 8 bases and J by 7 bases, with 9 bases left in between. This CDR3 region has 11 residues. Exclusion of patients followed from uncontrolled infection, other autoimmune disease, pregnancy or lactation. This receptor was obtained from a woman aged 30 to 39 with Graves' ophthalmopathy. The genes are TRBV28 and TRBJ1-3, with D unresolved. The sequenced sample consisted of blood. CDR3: CASVRWNTIYF. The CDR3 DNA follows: TGTGCCAGCGTGAGGTGGAACACCATATATTTT.